A single sample is the source of the 3 T cell receptor beta chains below, sequenced in a study of cytomegalovirus exposure and HLA in healthy donors. Primers: 60 Vbeta forward and 13 Jbeta reverse. TCRdb's copy holds only in-frame clones and misses some; the assay was immunoSEQ multiplex PCR. The sample table sets out roughly 100,000 clones. The specimen was PBMCs. These receptors were taken from a man aged 40-50 years in good health and CMV-seronegative.

J is TRBJ2-7 and V is TRBV27, with a tentative D call TRBD1 (6 bases). In germline, CDR1 is MNHEY, CDR2 SMNVEV (reference sequence). The V end was cut by 0 bases, the J end by 3 bases, with 15 bases between. The CDR3 runs to 16 residues. As DNA, the CDR3 is TGTGCCAGCAGTTTATCCGGGACAACAAATCTCTACGAGCAGTACTTC. Its translation is CASSLSGTTNLYEQYF.

The gene calls are TRBV19 and TRBJ1-2, with D tentatively TRBD1 (5 bases). The CDR3 is 13 amino acids. The germline gives CDR1 LNHDA, CDR2 SQIVND (reference sequence). V was clipped by 7 bases and J by 3 bases, with 12 bases between them. The CDR3, as DNA: TGTGCCAGTATTGACCCAGGGCACTATGGCTACACCTTC. Protein: CASIDPGHYGYTF.

J is TRBJ1-1 and V is TRBV11-2; D is possibly TRBD1 (5 bases). CDR1 and CDR2 (germline): SGHAT, FQNNGV. V was cut by 5 bases and J by 2 bases, with 9 bases left in between. This CDR3 has 13 amino acids. The CDR3 sequence: CASSPGGNTEAFF. In DNA, the CDR3 is TGTGCCAGCAGCCCGGGGGGTAACACTGAAGCTTTCTTT.